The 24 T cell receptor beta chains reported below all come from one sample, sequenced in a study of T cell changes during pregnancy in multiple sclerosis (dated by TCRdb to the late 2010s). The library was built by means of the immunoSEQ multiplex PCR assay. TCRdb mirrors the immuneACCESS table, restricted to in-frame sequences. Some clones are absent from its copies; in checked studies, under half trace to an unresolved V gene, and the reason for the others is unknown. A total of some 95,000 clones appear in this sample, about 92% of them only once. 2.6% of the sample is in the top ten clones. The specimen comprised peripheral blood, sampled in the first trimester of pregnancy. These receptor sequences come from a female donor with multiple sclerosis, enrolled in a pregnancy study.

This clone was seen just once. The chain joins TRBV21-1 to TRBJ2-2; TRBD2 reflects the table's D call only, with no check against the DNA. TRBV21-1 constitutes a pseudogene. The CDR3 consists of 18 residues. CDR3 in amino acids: CASSKEGGLAGGVGELFF. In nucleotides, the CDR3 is TGTGCCAGCAGCAAAGAGGGAGGGCTAGCGGGAGGGGTCGGGGAGCTGTTTTTT.

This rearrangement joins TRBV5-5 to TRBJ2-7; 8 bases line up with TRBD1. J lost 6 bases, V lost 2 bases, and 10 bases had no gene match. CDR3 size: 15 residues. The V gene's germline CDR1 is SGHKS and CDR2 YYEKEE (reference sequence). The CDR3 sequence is CASSFRTGSVSEQYF. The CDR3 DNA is TGTGCCAGCAGCTTTAGGACAGGGAGTGTCAGCGAGCAGTACTTC.

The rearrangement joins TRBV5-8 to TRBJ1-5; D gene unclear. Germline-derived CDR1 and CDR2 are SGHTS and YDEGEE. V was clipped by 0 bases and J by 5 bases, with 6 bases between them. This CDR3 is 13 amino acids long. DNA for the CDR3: TGTGCCAGCAGCTTGGGAGGTTATCAGCCCCAGCATTTT. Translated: CASSLGGYQPQHF.

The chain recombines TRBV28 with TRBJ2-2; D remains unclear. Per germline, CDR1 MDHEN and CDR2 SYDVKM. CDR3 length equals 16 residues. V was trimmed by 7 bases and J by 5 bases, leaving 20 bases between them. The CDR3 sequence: CASTQGGGALTGELFF. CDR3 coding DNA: TGTGCCAGCACCCAAGGTGGCGGAGCCCTAACCGGGGAGCTGTTTTTT.

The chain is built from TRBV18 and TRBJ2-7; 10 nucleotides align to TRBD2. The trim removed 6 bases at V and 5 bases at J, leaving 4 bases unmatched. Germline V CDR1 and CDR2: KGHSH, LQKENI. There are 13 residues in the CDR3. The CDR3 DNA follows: TGTGCCAGCTCCCAGCGGGAGGGGGACGAGCAGTACTTC. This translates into CASSQREGDEQYF.

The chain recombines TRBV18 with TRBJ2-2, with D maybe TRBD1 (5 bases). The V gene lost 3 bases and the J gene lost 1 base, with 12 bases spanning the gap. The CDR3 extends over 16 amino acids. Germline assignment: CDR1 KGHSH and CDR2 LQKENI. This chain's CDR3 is CASSPLDSLNTGELFF. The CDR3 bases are TGTGCCAGCTCACCTTTAGACAGCTTGAACACCGGGGAGCTGTTTTTT.

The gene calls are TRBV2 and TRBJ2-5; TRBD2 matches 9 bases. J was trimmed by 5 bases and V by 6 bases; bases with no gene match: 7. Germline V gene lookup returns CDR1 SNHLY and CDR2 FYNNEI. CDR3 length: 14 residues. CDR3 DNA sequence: TGTGCCAGCAGCGCGACTAGCGGTGGGGAGACCCAGTACTTC. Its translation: CASSATSGGETQYF.

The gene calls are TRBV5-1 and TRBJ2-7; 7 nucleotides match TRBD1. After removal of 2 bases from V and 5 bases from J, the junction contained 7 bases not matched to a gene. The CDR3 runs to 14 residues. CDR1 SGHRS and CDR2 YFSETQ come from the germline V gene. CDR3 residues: CASSLQGPLDEQYF. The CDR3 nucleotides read TGCGCCAGCAGCTTACAGGGGCCCCTAGACGAGCAGTACTTC.

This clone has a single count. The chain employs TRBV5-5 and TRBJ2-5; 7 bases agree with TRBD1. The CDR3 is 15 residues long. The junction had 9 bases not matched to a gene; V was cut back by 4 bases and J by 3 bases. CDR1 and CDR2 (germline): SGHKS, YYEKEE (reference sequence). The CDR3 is CASSTPGGREETQYF. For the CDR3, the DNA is TGTGCCAGCAGCACACCAGGGGGTAGGGAAGAGACCCAGTACTTC.

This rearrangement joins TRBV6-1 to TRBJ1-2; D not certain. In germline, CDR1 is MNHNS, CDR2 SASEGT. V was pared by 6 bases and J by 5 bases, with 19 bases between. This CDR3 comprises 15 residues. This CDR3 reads CASRYRASIGYGYTF. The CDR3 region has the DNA TGTGCCAGCAGATACAGAGCTTCCATTGGTTATGGCTACACCTTC.

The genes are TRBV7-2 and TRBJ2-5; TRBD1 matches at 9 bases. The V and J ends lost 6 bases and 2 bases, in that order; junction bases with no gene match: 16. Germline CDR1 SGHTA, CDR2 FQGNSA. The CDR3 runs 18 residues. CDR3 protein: CASRRTLLPGQGQETQYF. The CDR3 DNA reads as TGTGCCAGCAGACGAACTTTATTACCGGGACAGGGACAAGAGACCCAGTACTTC. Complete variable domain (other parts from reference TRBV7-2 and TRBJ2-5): GAGVSQSPSNKVTEKGKDVELRCDPISGHTALYWYRQSLGQGLEFLIYFQGNSAPDKSGLPSDRFSAERTGGSVSTLTIQRTQQEDSAVYLCASRRTLLPGQGQETQYFGPGTRLLVL.

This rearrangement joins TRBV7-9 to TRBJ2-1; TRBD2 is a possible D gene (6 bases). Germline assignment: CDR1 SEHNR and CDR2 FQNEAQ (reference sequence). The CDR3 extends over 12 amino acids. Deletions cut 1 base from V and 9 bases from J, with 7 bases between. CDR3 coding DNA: TGTGCCAGCAGCTTAGTAGCGGTTGAGCAGTTCTTC. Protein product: CASSLVAVEQFF.

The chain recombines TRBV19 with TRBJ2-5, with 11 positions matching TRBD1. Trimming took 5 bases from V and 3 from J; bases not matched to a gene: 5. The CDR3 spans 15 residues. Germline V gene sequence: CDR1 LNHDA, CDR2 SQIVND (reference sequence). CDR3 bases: TGTGCCAGTAGTCAGGACAGGGGGCGTGAAGAGACCCAGTACTTC. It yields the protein CASSQDRGREETQYF.

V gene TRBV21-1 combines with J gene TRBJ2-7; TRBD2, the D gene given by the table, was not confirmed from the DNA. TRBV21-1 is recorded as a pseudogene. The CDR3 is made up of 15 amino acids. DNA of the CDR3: TGTGCCAGCAGCATCGGACTAGCGGGAGGACACGAGCAGTACTTC. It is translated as CASSIGLAGGHEQYF.

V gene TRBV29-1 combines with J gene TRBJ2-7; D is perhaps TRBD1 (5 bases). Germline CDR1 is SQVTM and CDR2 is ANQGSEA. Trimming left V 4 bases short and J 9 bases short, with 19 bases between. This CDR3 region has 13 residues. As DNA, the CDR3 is TGCAGCGTTGGGCTGGGGCAGTCGGTCGGGCAGTACTTC. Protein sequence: CSVGLGQSVGQYF.

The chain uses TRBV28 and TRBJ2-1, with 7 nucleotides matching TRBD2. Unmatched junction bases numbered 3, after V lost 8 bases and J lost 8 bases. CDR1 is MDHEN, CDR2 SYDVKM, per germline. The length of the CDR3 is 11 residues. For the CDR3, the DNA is TGTGCCAGCGGGAGGGGCTATGAGCAGTTCTTC. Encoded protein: CASGRGYEQFF.

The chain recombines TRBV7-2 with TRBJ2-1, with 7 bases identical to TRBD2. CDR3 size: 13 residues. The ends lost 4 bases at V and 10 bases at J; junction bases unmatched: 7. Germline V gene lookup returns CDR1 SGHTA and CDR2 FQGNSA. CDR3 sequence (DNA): TGTGCCAGCAGCTACGGCGGGGGTAGGGAGCAGTTCTTC. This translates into CASSYGGGREQFF.

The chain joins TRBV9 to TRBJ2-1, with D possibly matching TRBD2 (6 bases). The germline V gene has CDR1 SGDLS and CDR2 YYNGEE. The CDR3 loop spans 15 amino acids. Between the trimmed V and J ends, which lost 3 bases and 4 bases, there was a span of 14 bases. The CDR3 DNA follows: TGTGCCAGCAGCGAACGGGACTCCCTGTACAATGAGCAGTTCTTC. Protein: CASSERDSLYNEQFF.

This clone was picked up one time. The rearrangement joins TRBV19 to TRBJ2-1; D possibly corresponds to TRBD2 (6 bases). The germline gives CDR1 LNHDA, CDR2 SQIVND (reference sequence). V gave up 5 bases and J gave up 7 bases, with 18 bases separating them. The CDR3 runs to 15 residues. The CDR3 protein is CASSSPGLRENEQFF. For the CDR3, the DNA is TGTGCCAGTAGTTCACCGGGACTTAGAGAAAATGAGCAGTTCTTC.

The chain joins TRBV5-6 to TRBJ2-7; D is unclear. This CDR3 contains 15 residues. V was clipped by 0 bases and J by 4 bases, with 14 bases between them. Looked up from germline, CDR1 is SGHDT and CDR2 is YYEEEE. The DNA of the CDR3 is TGTGCCAGCAGCTTGGAGGCAGAGGTACGGTACGAGCAGTACTTC. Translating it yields CASSLEAEVRYEQYF.

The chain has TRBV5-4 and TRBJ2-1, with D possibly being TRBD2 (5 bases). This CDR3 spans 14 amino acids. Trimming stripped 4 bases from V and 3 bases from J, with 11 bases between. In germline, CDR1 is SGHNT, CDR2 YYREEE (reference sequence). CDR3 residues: CASSGAVGYNEQFF. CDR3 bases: TGTGCCAGCAGCGGAGCGGTTGGCTACAATGAGCAGTTCTTC.

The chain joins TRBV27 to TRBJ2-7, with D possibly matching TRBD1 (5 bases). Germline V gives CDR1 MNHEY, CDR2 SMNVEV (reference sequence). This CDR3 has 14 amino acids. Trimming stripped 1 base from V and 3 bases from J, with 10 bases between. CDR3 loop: CASSLYRTDYEQYF. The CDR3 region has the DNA TGTGCCAGCAGTTTATACAGGACCGACTACGAGCAGTACTTC.

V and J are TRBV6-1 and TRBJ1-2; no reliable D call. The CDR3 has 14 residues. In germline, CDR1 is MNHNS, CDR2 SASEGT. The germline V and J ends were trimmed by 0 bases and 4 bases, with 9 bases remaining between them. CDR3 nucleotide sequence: TGTGCCAGCAGTGAAGCGCTATCGGTCTATGGCTACACCTTC. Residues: CASSEALSVYGYTF.

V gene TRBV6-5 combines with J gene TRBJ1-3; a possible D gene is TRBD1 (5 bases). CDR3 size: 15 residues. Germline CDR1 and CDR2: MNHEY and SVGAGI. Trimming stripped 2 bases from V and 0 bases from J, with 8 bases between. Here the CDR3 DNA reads TGTGCCAGCAGTTACGGCGGGGGCTCTGGAAACACCATATATTTT. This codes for CASSYGGGSGNTIYF.